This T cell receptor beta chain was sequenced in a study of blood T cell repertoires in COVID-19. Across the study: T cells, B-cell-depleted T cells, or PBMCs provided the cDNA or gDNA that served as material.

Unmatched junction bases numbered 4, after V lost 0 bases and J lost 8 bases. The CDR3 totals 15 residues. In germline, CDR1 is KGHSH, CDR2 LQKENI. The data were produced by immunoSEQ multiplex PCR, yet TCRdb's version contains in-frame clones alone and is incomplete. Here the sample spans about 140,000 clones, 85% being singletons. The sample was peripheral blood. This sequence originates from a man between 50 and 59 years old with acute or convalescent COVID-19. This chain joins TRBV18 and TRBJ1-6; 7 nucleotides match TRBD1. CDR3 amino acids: CASSPPDRTDSPLHF. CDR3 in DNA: TGTGCCAGCTCACCACCGGACAGGACGGATTCACCCCTCCACTTT.